This section outlines one T cell receptor beta chain sequence together with its context. Its antigen is still unknown. The table came from immunoSEQ multiplex PCR; TCRdb's copy has only in-frame clones and leaves some out. The sample has over 85,000 clones; more than 95% are singletons. The data were taken from a study of siplizumab effects on memory and regulatory T cells. This CDR3 contains 15 residues. Between the trimmed V and J ends, which lost 5 bases and 4 bases, there was a span of 15 bases. Germline values: CDR1 SGHTA, CDR2 FQGNSA. Study-wide results and limits: Suppression by proliferating Tregs derived from siplizumab cultures was not verified.

Sequenced material: naive CD4+ T cells sorted from blood. J is TRBJ1-3 and V is TRBV7-2; D is perhaps TRBD1 (5 bases). The sequence derives from a human donor in good health. CDR3 DNA: TGTGCCAGCAGCCCCGCGGGGCAGGGAGGAAACACCATATATTTT. Encoded protein: CASSPAGQGGNTIYF.